Presented here are 19 T cell receptor beta chains from one specimen sequenced in a study of T cell responses to AZD1222 COVID-19 vaccine. Libraries were prepared by immunoSEQ multiplex PCR; TCRdb keeps only in-frame clonotypes and omits some of them. The sample yields 99,000 or so clones, around 80% seen once. The sample in question was peripheral blood, obtained on day 0 of AZD1222 vaccination. All receptors come from an adult in good health.

CDR3 residues: CASSEDRATKAFF. The DNA for the CDR3 is TGTGCCAGCAGTGAAGACAGAGCAACAAAAGCTTTCTTT. The J gene is TRBJ1-1, the V gene TRBV6-4, with D possibly matching TRBD1 (5 bases). Trimming shortened V by 3 bases and J by 9 bases, and 14 bases separated the two germline ends. The CDR3 sequence is 13 residues long. Germline CDR1 and CDR2: MRHNA and SNTAGT.

The rearrangement links TRBV5-1 to TRBJ2-7; TRBD2 might be the D (7 bases). V was trimmed by 0 bases and J by 6 bases, leaving 13 bases between them. This CDR3 is 14 amino acids long. Germline values: CDR1 SGHRS, CDR2 YFSETQ. CDR3 region: CASSLDGGPGEQYF. CDR3 coding DNA: TGCGCCAGCAGCTTGGACGGGGGGCCAGGCGAGCAGTACTTC.

The V and J genes are TRBV5-6 and TRBJ2-7; 7 positions match TRBD1. Germline trimming cut 2 bases from V and 7 bases from J; bases unmatched to any gene: 9. Per the germline V gene, CDR1 is SGHDT and CDR2 is YYEEEE. This CDR3 contains 14 residues. The CDR3 coding sequence is TGTGCCAGCAGCTTTTTGACAGGGCAGAGGGAGCAGTACTTC. Amino acid sequence: CASSFLTGQREQYF.

In its sample, this clone was seen once. The V gene is TRBV6-5, the J gene TRBJ2-3; D is perhaps TRBD2 (6 bases). Germline assignment: CDR1 MNHEY and CDR2 SVGAGI. V was cut by 4 bases and J by 2 bases, with 13 bases left in between. The CDR3 sequence is 15 residues long. The DNA for the CDR3 is TGTGCCAGCAGTTCGGAGGGGTTACCCACAGATACGCAGTATTTT. It translates to CASSSEGLPTDTQYF.

The chain links TRBV7-7 to TRBJ2-2; 8 bases match TRBD2. Per the germline V gene, CDR1 is SSHAT and CDR2 is FNYEAQ (reference sequence). The CDR3 is 16 amino acids. V shed 5 bases and J 1 base; nucleotides not matched to a gene: 6. CDR3 residues: CASSRTLAGNTGELFF. DNA for the CDR3: TGTGCCAGCAGCCGTACTCTAGCGGGGAACACCGGGGAGCTGTTTTTT.

This chain links TRBV7-9 with TRBJ2-5; the D is unclear. The CDR3 sequence is 12 residues long. The V end was cut by 4 bases, the J end by 0 bases, with 3 bases between. Per the germline V gene, CDR1 is SEHNR and CDR2 is FQNEAQ (reference sequence). DNA for the CDR3: TGTGCCAGCAGCTGGTACCAAGAGACCCAGTACTTC. Amino acid sequence: CASSWYQETQYF.

The chain carries TRBV18 and TRBJ1-1, with D hard to call. Germline values: CDR1 KGHSH, CDR2 LQKENI. Trimming removed 4 bases at V and 7 bases at J, with 16 bases between. This CDR3 region has 14 residues. CDR3 residues: CASSRISEFGEAFF. DNA for the CDR3: TGTGCCAGCTCACGGATCTCCGAGTTCGGTGAAGCTTTCTTT. Using reference TRBV18 and TRBJ1-1 for the parts outside the CDR3, the full variable domain is NAGVMQNPRHLVRRRGQEARLRCSPMKGHSHVYWYRQLPEEGLKFMVYLQKENIIDESGMPKERFSAEFPKEGPSILRIQQVVRGDSAAYFCASSRISEFGEAFFGQGTRLTVV.

This chain connects TRBV4-1 to TRBJ1-2; D unclear. Germline CDR1 is MGHRA and CDR2 is YSYEKL. V gave up 0 bases and J gave up 4 bases, with 9 bases separating them. CDR3 size: 14 residues. The CDR3 nucleotides read TGCGCCAGCAGCCAAGATGCGGATGGCTATGGCTACACCTTC. Protein product: CASSQDADGYGYTF.

V is TRBV4-1 and J is TRBJ1-2; D remains unclear. CDR1 and CDR2 from the germline V gene are MGHRA and YSYEKL. The CDR3 is 15 amino acids. The germline V and J ends were trimmed by 0 bases and 3 bases, with 11 bases remaining between them. This chain's CDR3 is CASSQDLLRDYGYTF. CDR3 nucleotides: TGCGCCAGCAGCCAAGATTTGTTGCGAGACTATGGCTACACCTTC.

CDR3 protein: CASSLRGLVDYEQYF. Written as DNA, the CDR3 is TGTGCCAGCAGCTTAAGGGGCCTCGTGGACTACGAGCAGTACTTC. The chain joins TRBV7-2 to TRBJ2-7; D might be TRBD1 (5 bases). The CDR3 length is 15 residues. CDR1 and CDR2 from the germline V gene are SGHTA and FQGNSA. Trimming shortened V by 2 bases and J by 3 bases, and 14 bases separated the two germline ends. Variable domain in full (rest from reference TRBV7-2 and TRBJ2-7): GAGVSQSPSNKVTEKGKDVELRCDPISGHTALYWYRQSLGQGLEFLIYFQGNSAPDKSGLPSDRFSAERTGGSVSTLTIQRTQQEDSAVYLCASSLRGLVDYEQYFGPGTRLTVT.

This sequence joins TRBV7-6 and TRBJ2-4; D not certain. The ends were cut back, 1 base at V and 3 bases at J, with 16 bases in the middle. The CDR3 consists of 17 residues. Per the germline V gene, CDR1 is SGHVS and CDR2 is FNYEAQ. The CDR3 sequence: CASSLGALRGNKNIQYF. CDR3 nucleotide sequence: TGTGCCAGCAGCTTAGGGGCCCTCCGCGGTAACAAAAACATTCAGTACTTC. The full variable domain, in which reference TRBV7-6 and TRBJ2-4 provide the parts outside the CDR3, is GAGVSQSPRYKVTKRGQDVALRCDPISGHVSLYWYRQALGQGPEFLTYFNYEAQQDKSGLPNDRFSAERPEGSISTLTIQRTEQRDSAMYRCASSLGALRGNKNIQYFGAGTRLSVL.

The V and J genes are TRBV3-1 (or the pseudogene TRBV3-2) and TRBJ2-3, with D uncertain. Germline CDR1 and CDR2: LGHDT and YNNKEL (reference sequence). The CDR3 runs to 13 residues. V was pared by 7 bases and J by 6 bases, with 14 bases between. The CDR3 loop is CASKSFLEDTQYF. CDR3 DNA sequence: TGTGCCAGCAAAAGTTTTCTGGAGGATACGCAGTATTTT.

A few counts support this clone. The chain is built from TRBV4-2 and TRBJ2-7; 10 bases map to TRBD1. The CDR3 extends over 15 amino acids. CDR1 and CDR2 (germline): LGHNA, YNFKEQ. Losses at the gene ends were 4 bases for V and 2 bases for J; bases not matched to a gene: 5. CDR3 in amino acids: CASSLSGTGAYEQYF. The CDR3 DNA is TGTGCCAGCAGCCTATCCGGGACAGGGGCCTACGAGCAGTACTTC.

The rearrangement links TRBV4-1 to TRBJ2-5, with TRBD1 matching over 7 bases. CDR3 size: 17 residues. V lost 4 bases, J lost 1 base, and 12 bases stayed unmatched. Germline CDR1 and CDR2: MGHRA and YSYEKL. CDR3 residues: CASSPKSPQGIQETQYF. CDR3 bases: TGCGCCAGCAGCCCCAAGAGCCCACAGGGGATCCAAGAGACCCAGTACTTC.

The chain combines TRBV7-2 with TRBJ2-3; weak D call: TRBD2 (5 bases). The CDR3 totals 14 residues. The germline V and J ends were trimmed by 3 bases and 2 bases, with 9 bases remaining between them. Looked up from germline, CDR1 is SGHTA and CDR2 is FQGNSA. The CDR3 bases are TGTGCCAGCAGCTTTACGGGGTCCACAGATACGCAGTATTTT. Amino acid sequence: CASSFTGSTDTQYF. The entire variable domain, with the rest obtained from reference TRBV7-2 and TRBJ2-3, is as follows: GAGVSQSPSNKVTEKGKDVELRCDPISGHTALYWYRQSLGQGLEFLIYFQGNSAPDKSGLPSDRFSAERTGGSVSTLTIQRTQQEDSAVYLCASSFTGSTDTQYFGPGTRLTVL.

This chain joins TRBV6-5 and TRBJ1-4; D perhaps matches TRBD1 (6 bases). The length of the CDR3 is 13 residues. Germline values: CDR1 MNHEY, CDR2 SVGAGI. Trimming took off 7 bases at V and 8 bases at J, with 14 bases between the two ends. As DNA, the CDR3 is TGTGCCAGCACCGCGGACAGTAGGGAAAAACTGTTTTTT. Translation: CASTADSREKLFF.

The chain employs TRBV18 and TRBJ1-6; no firm D call. V was clipped by 2 bases and J by 10 bases, with 12 bases between them. The CDR3 is 14 residues long. From germline, CDR1 is KGHSH and CDR2 LQKENI. The CDR3 loop reads CASSPASGRSPLHF. The CDR3 DNA reads as TGTGCCAGCTCACCAGCCTCTGGGAGATCACCCCTCCACTTT.

The chain is built from TRBV9 and TRBJ2-1, with TRBD2 matching over 10 bases. The CDR3 spans 13 residues. With V trimmed by 3 bases and J by 10 bases, 4 bases remained unmatched. Per the germline V gene, CDR1 is SGDLS and CDR2 is YYNGEE. CDR3 in amino acids: CASSERGGWEQFF. The CDR3 region has the DNA TGTGCCAGCAGCGAGCGGGGGGGCTGGGAGCAGTTCTTC.

This sequence joins TRBV6-5 and TRBJ1-2; D perhaps matches TRBD1 (5 bases). V was shortened by 3 bases and J by 6 bases, with 14 bases between the two germline ends. Germline CDR1 MNHEY, CDR2 SVGAGI. CDR3 length: 14 amino acids. This CDR3 is CASSYAGPKNGYTF. As DNA, the CDR3 is TGTGCCAGCAGTTATGCGGGACCGAAGAATGGCTACACCTTC.